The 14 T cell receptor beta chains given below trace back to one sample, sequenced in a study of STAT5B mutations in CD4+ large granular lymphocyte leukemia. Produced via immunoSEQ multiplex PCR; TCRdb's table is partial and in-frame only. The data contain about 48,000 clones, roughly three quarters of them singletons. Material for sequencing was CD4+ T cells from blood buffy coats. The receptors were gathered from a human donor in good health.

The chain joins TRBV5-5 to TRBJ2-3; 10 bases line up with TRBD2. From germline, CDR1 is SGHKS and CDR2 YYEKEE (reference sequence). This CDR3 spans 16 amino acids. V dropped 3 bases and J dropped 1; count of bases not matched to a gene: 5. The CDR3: CASSWAGTSGTDTQYF. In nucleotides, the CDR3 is TGTGCCAGCAGCTGGGCCGGGACTAGCGGCACAGATACGCAGTATTTT.

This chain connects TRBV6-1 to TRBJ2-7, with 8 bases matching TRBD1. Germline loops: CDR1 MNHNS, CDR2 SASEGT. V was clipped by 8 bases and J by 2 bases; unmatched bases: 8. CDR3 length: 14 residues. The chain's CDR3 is CASVSGGATYEQYF. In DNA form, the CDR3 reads TGTGCCAGCGTATCAGGGGGCGCGACCTACGAGCAGTACTTC.

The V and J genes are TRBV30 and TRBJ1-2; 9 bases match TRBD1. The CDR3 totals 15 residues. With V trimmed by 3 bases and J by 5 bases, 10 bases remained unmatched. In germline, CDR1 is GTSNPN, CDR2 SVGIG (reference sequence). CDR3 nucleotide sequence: TGTGCCTGGAGGCCACCGGACAGGGGTGTTTATGGCTACACCTTC. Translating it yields CAWRPPDRGVYGYTF.

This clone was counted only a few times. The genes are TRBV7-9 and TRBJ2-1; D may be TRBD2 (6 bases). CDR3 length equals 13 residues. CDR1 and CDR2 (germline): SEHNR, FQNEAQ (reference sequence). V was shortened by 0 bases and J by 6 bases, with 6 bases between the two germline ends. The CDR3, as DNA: TGTGCCAGCAGCTTAGCGGGGGGCAATGAGCAGTTCTTC. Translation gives CASSLAGGNEQFF.

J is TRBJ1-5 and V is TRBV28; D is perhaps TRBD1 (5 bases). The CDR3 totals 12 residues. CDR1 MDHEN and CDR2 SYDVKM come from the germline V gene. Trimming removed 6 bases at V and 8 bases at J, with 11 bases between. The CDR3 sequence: CASSGGLEPQHF. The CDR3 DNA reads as TGTGCCAGCAGCGGGGGACTGGAGCCCCAGCATTTT.

The CDR3 bases are TGTGCCAGCAACTCCCAGGGCAATCAGCCCCAGCATTTT. This gives the protein CASNSQGNQPQHF. The chain employs TRBV2 and TRBJ1-5; D is uncertain. Trimming took off 7 bases at V and 2 bases at J, with 9 bases between the two ends. The CDR3 length is 13 residues. Per the germline V gene, CDR1 is SNHLY and CDR2 is FYNNEI.

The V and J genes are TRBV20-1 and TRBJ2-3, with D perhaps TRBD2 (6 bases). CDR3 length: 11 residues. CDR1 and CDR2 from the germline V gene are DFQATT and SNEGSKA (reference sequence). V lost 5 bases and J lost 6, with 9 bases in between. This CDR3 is CSAGSGDTQYF. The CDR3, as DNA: TGCAGTGCTGGGAGCGGGGATACGCAGTATTTT.

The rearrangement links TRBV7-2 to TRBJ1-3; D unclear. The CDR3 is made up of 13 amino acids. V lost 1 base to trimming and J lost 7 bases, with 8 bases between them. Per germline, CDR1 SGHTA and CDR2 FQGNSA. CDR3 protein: CASSLEVGNTIYF. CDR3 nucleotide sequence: TGTGCCAGCAGCTTAGAGGTGGGGAACACCATATATTTT.

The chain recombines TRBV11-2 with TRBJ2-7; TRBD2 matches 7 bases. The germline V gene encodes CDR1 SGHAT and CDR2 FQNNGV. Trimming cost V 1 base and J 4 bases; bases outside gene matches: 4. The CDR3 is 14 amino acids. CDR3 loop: CASSLVAGRYEQYF. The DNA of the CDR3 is TGTGCCAGCAGCTTAGTAGCGGGCCGGTACGAGCAGTACTTC. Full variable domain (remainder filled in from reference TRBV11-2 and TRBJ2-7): EAGVAQSPRYKIIEKRQSVAFWCNPISGHATLYWYQQILGQGPKLLIQFQNNGVVDDSQLPKDRFSAERLKGVDSTLKIQPAKLEDSAVYLCASSLVAGRYEQYFGPGTRLTVT.

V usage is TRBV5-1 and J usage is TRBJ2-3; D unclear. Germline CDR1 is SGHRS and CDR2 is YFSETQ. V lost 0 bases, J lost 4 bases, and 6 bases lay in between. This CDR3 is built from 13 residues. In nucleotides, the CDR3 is TGCGCCAGCAGCTTGGCTGGGCCAGATACGCAGTATTTT. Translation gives CASSLAGPDTQYF.

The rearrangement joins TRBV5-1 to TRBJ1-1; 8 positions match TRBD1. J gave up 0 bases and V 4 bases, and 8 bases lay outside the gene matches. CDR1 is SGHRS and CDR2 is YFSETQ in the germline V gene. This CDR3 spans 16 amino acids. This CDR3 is CASSVGQGGLNTEAFF. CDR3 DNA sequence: TGCGCCAGCAGCGTTGGACAGGGTGGATTGAACACTGAAGCTTTCTTT.

This CDR3 reads CASSRAGSTTDTQYF. The CDR3 DNA reads TGTGCCAGCAGCAGAGCAGGGTCCACCACAGATACGCAGTATTTT. The chain carries TRBV9 and TRBJ2-3, with D perhaps TRBD1 (5 bases). The CDR3 runs 15 residues. Germline values: CDR1 SGDLS, CDR2 YYNGEE. The V gene lost 4 bases and the J gene lost 2 bases, with 14 bases spanning the gap.

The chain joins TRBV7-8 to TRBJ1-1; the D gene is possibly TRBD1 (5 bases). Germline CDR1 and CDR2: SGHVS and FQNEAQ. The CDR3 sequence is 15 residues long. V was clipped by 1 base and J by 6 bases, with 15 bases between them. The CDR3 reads CASSLERGWHAEAFF. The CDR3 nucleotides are TGTGCCAGCAGCTTAGAGCGGGGGTGGCACGCTGAAGCTTTCTTT. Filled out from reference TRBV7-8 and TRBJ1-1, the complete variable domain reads GAGVSQSPRYKVAKRGQDVALRCDPISGHVSLFWYQQALGQGPEFLTYFQNEAQLDKSGLPSDRFFAERPEGSVSTLKIQRTQQEDSAVYLCASSLERGWHAEAFFGQGTRLTVV.

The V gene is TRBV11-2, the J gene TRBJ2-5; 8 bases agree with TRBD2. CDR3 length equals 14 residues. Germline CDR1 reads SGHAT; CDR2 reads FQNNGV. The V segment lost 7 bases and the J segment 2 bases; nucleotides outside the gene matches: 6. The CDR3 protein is CASTRSGVQETQYF. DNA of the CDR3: TGTGCCAGCACCCGTAGCGGGGTTCAAGAGACCCAGTACTTC.